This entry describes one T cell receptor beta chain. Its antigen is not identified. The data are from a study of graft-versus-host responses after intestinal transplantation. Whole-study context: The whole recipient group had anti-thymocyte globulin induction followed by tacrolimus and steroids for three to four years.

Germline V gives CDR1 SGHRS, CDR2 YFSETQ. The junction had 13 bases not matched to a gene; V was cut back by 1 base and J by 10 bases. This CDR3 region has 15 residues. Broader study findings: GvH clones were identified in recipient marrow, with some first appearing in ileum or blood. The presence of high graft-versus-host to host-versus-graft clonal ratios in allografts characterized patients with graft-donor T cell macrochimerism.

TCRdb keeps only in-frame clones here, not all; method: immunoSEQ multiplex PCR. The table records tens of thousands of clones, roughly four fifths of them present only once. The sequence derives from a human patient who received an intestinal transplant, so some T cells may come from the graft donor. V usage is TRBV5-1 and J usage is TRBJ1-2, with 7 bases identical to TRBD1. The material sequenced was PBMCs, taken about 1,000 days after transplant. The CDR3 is CASSLTPTGAGDYTF. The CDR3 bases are TGCGCCAGCAGCTTGACCCCCACAGGGGCGGGAGACTACACCTTC.